The text below deals with one TCR beta chain. Its specificity is not known. CDR3 size: 14 residues. The ends lost 4 bases at V and 2 bases at J; junction bases unmatched: 3. Germline V gene lookup returns CDR1 MDHEN and CDR2 SYDVKM. The data were obtained in a study of T cells in localized non-small cell lung cancer. Broader study findings: Uninvolved adjacent lung, not tumor, had the highest T cell clonality. When the top 100 tumor clones were examined, a median about 60 of them also appeared in the adjacent lung, which was paired and uninvolved. In the blood, greater T cell density corresponded to longer overall survival.

The protocol was immunoSEQ multiplex PCR, while the TCRdb copy is restricted to in-frame clones and leaves out a portion. Among about 48,000 clones listed, around three quarters were seen once. The clonotype originates from a man aged 35 to 70 with stage I squamous cell lung carcinoma. The V gene is TRBV28, the J gene TRBJ2-3; 7 nucleotides match TRBD2. Here the sequenced sample was peripheral blood, taken before any cancer treatment. CDR3 coding DNA: TGTGCCAGCAGTTCAGCGGGGACCACAGATACGCAGTATTTT. Translated: CASSSAGTTDTQYF.